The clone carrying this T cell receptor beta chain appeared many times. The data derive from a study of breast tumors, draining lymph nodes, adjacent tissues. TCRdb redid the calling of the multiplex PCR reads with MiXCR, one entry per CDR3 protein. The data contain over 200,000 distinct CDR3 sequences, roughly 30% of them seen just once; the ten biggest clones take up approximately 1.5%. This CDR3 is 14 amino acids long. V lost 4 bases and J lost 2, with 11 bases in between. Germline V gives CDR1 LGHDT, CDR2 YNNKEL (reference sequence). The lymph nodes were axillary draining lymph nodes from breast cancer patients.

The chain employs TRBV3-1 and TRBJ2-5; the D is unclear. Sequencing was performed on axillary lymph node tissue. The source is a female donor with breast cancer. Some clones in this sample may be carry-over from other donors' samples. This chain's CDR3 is CASSLSPRQETQYF. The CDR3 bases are TGTGCCAGCAGCCTATCTCCCCGGCAAGAGACCCAGTACTTC.